This TCR beta chain was captured in a study of cytomegalovirus exposure and HLA in healthy donors (dated by TCRdb to 2016 to 2017). Notes on the research overall: An earlier analysis of some 600 of the donors reported over 250 Gb of sequence data and roughly 120 million unique TCR beta sequences obtained from around 170 million T cells. Four or five DR-DQ haplotypes were handled as single units for association and clustering because linkage in the cohort was strong. Donor age, sex, ethnicity and CMV serostatus were compiled together with the repertoire data. In an earlier analysis of more than 550 of the donors, high-throughput TCR beta sequencing was used to judge whether each TCR beta V gene segment behaved as functional or pseudogenic. The number of donors typed differed by locus, with 629-630 for A, B, C, DRB1 and DQB1, more than 500 for DQA1, under 610 for DPA1, and 450 to 480 for DPB1. In a later genetic analysis, genome-wide SNP genotypes for about three fifths of the roughly 670 donors were used, and that subset was treated as a discovery cohort. Class I and class II HLA loci were covered by the typing at four-digit resolution. All discovery cohort repertoires had been generated using a single sequencing platform. The later analysis used no new phenotypic data to find candidate immune exposures, relying instead on TCR beta sequences and their occurrence across donors. A separate validation cohort of roughly 130 different subjects was used in addition to the approximately 640-subject first cohort. The study combined high-throughput TCR immunosequencing, statistical association of individual TCRs with disease status, and machine learning to predict cytomegalovirus infection status. The study was designed to test whether signatures of past pathogen exposure could be identified by cataloging public T cell receptors. Across approximately 420 genotyped donors of the cohort, an average of about 240,000 unique TCR beta nucleotide sequences per donor were sequenced, and roughly a sixth of those sequences were non-productive. Using immunosequencing, the study profiled T cell repertoires from 666 subjects and related those repertoires to cytomegalovirus serostatus. The genetic ancestry cluster associated with self-reported Caucasian donors included approximately 85% of the 398 genotyped donors. An early release covering about 600 HLA-typed donors comprised about 300 gigabases of sequencing data and approximately 85 million unique TCR sequences. To study patterns of TCR occurrence, a later analysis re-analyzed previously published TCR beta repertoires from more than 550 donors and added high-resolution HLA genotyping. The investigation overall reported the following: Assigning TCR associations to individual alleles was difficult when HLA alleles, especially DR and DQ, strongly co-occurred. Because counts were too low, some 16 rarely observed V segments, including chromosome 9 orphons, were excluded from the earlier analysis of 587 of the donors. In a later analysis, the rate of TCR association differed among HLA loci, with DRB1 alleles having the most associated TCRs and HLA-C alleles having the fewest. In a later genetic analysis, fewer N-insertions in productive TCRs were reported among donors in an Asian-associated ancestry cluster than the roughly 640-donor mean. In a later analysis, HLA-associated TCR beta chains were found to be more clonally expanded and to have lower generation probabilities than equally common non-associated chains. Because the 87-base-pair reads could not distinguish some IMGT-functional V segments, including TRBV6-2 and TRBV6-3, those segments were excluded. HLA typing was unavailable for some donors at each locus, so association tests used only the typed subset. In a later analysis, several top co-occurrence clusters were reported to appear linked to parvovirus B19, influenza, CMV and Epstein-Barr virus. A later analysis associated about 17,000 TCR beta sequences with specific HLA alleles at a false discovery rate of 0.05. The classifier was reported to diagnose cytomegalovirus status with high specificity and sensitivity in both the original cohort and the validation cohort. The authors suggested that the approach could potentially be generalized to other disease states and immunological phenotypes. Across donors, most TCR sequences were observed very rarely, whereas some public TCRs were present in many individuals. The only immune exposure information available for the cohort was CMV serostatus. Broadly in line with IMGT annotations, most TCR beta V segments showed up in productive rearrangements about 90% or about 30% of the time in an earlier analysis of approximately 640 of the donors. A further reported finding was that TCR beta sequences accurately predicted the HLA-A and HLA-B alleles for most subjects in the first cohort. A total of about 150 TCR beta chains were listed by the study as associated with cytomegalovirus. A later analysis found that most CMV-associated TCR beta chains appeared HLA-restricted, with HLA associations seemingly driven largely by CMV exposure. In a later genetic analysis, a missense DCLRE1C variant was associated with V-gene and J-gene trimming of TCR beta chains, and the association was replicated in an independent cohort. In vitro tests confirmed that three of the cytomegalovirus-associated TCR beta chains recognize cytomegalovirus antigens. Linkage disequilibrium might explain the correlated functional status among segregating V segments, but an unknown experimental factor could not be excluded. The sequencing pipeline was judged likely to have produced a cluster of highly shared sequence variants as a technical artifact. Only TCR beta chains were sequenced in this cohort, and the absence of alpha or paired-chain data limited detectable features. The presence/absence analyses assumed that sequencing depth was roughly uniform across donors, and that assumption may not be true.

The cohort was made up of approximately 670 healthy bone marrow donors. At the time of sampling, all cohort members were nominally healthy, though unrecorded immune exposures were likely present. The donor was CMV seropositive and belonged to the group of 270 or so seropositive cohort members. Every donor gave a peripheral blood sample, and the peripheral blood mononuclear cells from that sample were used for TCR beta sequencing. Genomic DNA extraction from the blood cell samples was performed with the Qiagen DNeasy Blood Extraction Kit. The method was the immunoSEQ multiplex PCR assay. For the multiplex PCR, a mixture combining 60 forward primers for TCR Vbeta segments and 13 reverse primers for TCR Jbeta segments was used. A multiplex PCR assay on genomic DNA amplified the CDR3 region of rearranged TCR beta genes. On the Illumina HiSeq System, the amplified TCR beta libraries were sequenced as 87-base-pair reads. In the source study's methods: In a later analysis, 70 million to 95 million unique TCR beta chains were counted across the approximately 670 repertoires, and around 10 million of these chains were shared by at least two donors. Raw reads were error-corrected and collapsed into unique sequences with a nearest-neighbor algorithm that merged closely related sequences to remove PCR and sequencing errors. To assign V, D and J gene segments, CDR3 sequences were aligned to IMGT reference sequences. For a sequence to be retained, a match of at least six nucleotides was required to both a V gene segment and a J gene segment. A rearrangement counted as productive if the CDR3 had no stop codons and remained in frame with V and J, and every other rearrangement counted as non-productive. Following IMGT convention, CDR3 was defined as the stretch from the second conserved V-encoded cysteine up to the conserved J-encoded phenylalanine. The earlier analysis of 450 to 750 of the donors excluded any sequence lacking an unambiguous match to a single V gene segment. An earlier analysis of under 750 of the donors called V segments functional above 56.7% productive rearrangements and segregating when the between-donor standard deviation exceeded 5%. A statistical classification framework was built for diagnosing cytomegalovirus status from the catalog of TCR beta chain sequences. In a later analysis, V and J genes were assigned by comparing TCR nucleotide sequences against IMGT/GENE-DB human TR gene sequences. The TCRdist pipeline was used in a later analysis to assign CDR3 sequences and most-parsimonious VDJ recombination scenarios. In a later analysis, every TCR beta chain was defined by the combination of its CDR3 amino acid sequence and its V-gene family, and reads without a unique V-gene family were dropped. As a way to deal with suspected cross-contamination and a sequencing artifact, a later analysis dropped under 600 nucleotide sequences that were highly shared and had low generation probability. A later analysis calculated a clonal expansion index for each public chain from normalized within-repertoire ranks of inferred template counts. In a later analysis, generation probabilities were computed using a VDJ recombination model fitted to out-of-frame rearrangements, and the results were checked against IGoR. In a later analysis, TCR-TCR, TCR-HLA and TCR-CMV co-occurrence was scored with hypergeometric tests, and a repertoire-size bias correction was applied to TCR pairs. False discovery rates were estimated in a later analysis by permuting HLA or CMV assignments 20 times. A later analysis grouped co-occurring TCRs with DBSCAN, adding TCRdist sequence similarity when clustering within HLA-allele-positive subsets. For co-occurrence clustering, repertoires with fewer than 30,000 or more than 120,000 public chains were excluded, along with about five repertoires with anomalous nucleotide sharing. Sourced from immuneACCESS, this table was stored by TCRdb with only in-frame sequences that have V and J called. A share of the clones is absent; for the studies checked, an unresolved V gene accounts for under half, and the remainder has no known explanation. V and J calls plus clone size are reproduced from that table; the DNA served to infer D and trimming. The sample table shows more than 70,000 clones, and 77% are seen once. Of the sample, roughly 3% is held by the ten largest clones.

This clone was counted a single time. No antigen is known for it. Per-nucleotide qualities are absent, and no much larger clonotype sits a single base away. Reading the germline V gene gives CDR1 SGHDT and CDR2 YYEEEE. The germline V and J ends show losses of 4 bases and 3 bases respectively, and no gene match explains 4 bases of the junction. From its cysteine to its phenylalanine, the CDR3 spans 17 amino acids. Left in the record is the CDR3 DNA by itself, 51 bases read in frame from the first base. The TCR sequence derives from a man aged 50 to 60 in good health and CMV-seropositive. Sequenced input: PBMCs. The chain is assembled from TRBV5-6 and TRBJ2-2; TRBD2 agrees with 15 junctional bases. CDR3 loop: CASSPGTSGRYTGELFF. The DNA sequence follows: TGTGCCAGCAGCCCAGGGACTAGCGGGAGGTACACCGGGGAGCTGTTTTTT.